This T cell receptor beta chain was recovered during a study of cytomegalovirus exposure and HLA in healthy donors. Everyone who donated was a healthy bone marrow donor. The germline V gene encodes CDR1 ENHRY and CDR2 SYGVKD. The CDR3 extends over 16 amino acids. V lost 0 bases, J lost 3 bases, and 5 bases stayed unmatched. The study ran its PCR with 60 Vbeta and 13 Jbeta primers. Sequencing used immunoSEQ multiplex PCR; TCRdb keeps in-frame clones, though not all of them. Of some 160,000 clones listed, roughly 70% are singletons. The rearrangement uses TRBV10-3 and TRBJ1-1; 9 bases fit TRBD1. Sequencing was done on a sample of PBMCs. The clonotype comes from a woman in her thirties or forties in good health and CMV-seronegative. The CDR3 DNA reads as TGTGCCATCAGTGAGTCATTAGACAGGGGGGACACTGAAGCTTTCTTT. Encoded protein: CAISESLDRGDTEAFF.